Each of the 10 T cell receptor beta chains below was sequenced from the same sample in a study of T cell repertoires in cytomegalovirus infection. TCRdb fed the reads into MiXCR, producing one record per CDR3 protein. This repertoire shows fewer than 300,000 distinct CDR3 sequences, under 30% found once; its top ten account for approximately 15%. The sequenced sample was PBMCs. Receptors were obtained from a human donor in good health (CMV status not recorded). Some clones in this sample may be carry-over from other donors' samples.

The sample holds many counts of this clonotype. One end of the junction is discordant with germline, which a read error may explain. The CDR3 DNA follows: TGTGCTAGCAGCCACGACTTGAACACTGAAGCTTTCTTT. Amino acids: CASSHDLNTEAFF. The chain recombines TRBV7-7 with TRBJ1-1; D ambiguous. Germline V gives CDR1 SSHAT, CDR2 FNYEAQ (reference sequence). The CDR3 covers 13 residues. The variable domain in full, with the rest retrieved from reference TRBV7-7 and TRBJ1-1, is GAGVSQSPRYKVTKRGQDVTLRCDPISSHATLYWYQQALGQGPEFLTYFNYEAQPDKSGLPSDRFSAERPEGSISTLTIQRTEQRDSAMYRCASSHDLNTEAFFGQGTRLTVV.

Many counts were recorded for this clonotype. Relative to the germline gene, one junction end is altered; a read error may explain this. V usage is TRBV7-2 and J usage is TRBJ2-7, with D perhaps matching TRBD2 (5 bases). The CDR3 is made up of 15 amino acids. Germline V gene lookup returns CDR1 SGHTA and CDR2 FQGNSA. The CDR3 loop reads CASRLVSVSSYEQYF. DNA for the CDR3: TGTGCCAGCAGATTAGTTAGCGTAAGCTCCTACGAGCAGTACTTC.

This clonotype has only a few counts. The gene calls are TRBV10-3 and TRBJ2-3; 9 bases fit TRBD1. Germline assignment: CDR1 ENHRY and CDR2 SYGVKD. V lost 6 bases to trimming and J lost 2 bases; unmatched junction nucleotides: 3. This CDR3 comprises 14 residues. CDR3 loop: CAIRKQGATDTQYF. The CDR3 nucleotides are TGTGCCATCAGGAAACAGGGGGCCACAGATACGCAGTATTTT.

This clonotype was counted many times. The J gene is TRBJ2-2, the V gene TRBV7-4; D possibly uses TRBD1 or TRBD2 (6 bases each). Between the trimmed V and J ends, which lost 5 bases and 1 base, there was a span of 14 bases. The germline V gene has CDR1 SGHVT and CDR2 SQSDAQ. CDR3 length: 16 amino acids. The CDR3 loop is CASSPQGRGNTGELFF. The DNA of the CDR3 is TGTGCCAGCAGCCCTCAGGGGCGGGGGAACACCGGGGAGCTGTTTTTT.

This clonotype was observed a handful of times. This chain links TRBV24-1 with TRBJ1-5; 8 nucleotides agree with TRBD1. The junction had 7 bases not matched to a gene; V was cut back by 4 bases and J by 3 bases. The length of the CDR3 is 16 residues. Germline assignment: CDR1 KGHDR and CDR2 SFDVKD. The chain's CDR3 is CATSDAGTGNNQPQHF. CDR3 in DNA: TGTGCCACCAGTGACGCCGGGACAGGAAACAATCAGCCCCAGCATTTT.

CDR3 sequence reads: CASSQDNGRTEAFF. In DNA form, the CDR3 reads TGTGCCAGCAGCCAAGATAATGGGAGGACTGAAGCTTTCTTT. V gene TRBV4-2 combines with J gene TRBJ1-1; D call uncertain. Germline loops: CDR1 LGHNA, CDR2 YNFKEQ. There are 14 residues in the CDR3. V was trimmed by 0 bases and J by 5 bases, leaving 10 bases between them.

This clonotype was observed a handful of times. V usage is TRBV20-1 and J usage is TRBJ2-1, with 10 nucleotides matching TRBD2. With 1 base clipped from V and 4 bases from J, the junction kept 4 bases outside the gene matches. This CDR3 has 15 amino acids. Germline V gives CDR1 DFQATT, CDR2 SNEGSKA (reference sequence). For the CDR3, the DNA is TGCAGTGCTAGAGTAGGGACTAGCGCTTACAATGAGCAGTTCTTC. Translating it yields CSARVGTSAYNEQFF.

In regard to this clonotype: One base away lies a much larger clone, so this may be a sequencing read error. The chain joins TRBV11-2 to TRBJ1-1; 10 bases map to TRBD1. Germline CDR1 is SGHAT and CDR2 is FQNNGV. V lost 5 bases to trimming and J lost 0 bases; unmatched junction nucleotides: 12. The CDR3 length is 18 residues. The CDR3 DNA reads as TGTGCCAGCAGCCCATACCGGACAGGGGGTCTCCTGAACACTGAAGCTTTCTTT. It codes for CASSPYRTGGLLNTEAFF. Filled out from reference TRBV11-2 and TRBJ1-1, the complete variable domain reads EAGVAQSPRYKIIEKRQSVAFWCNPISGHATLYWYQQILGQGPKLLIQFQNNGVVDDSQLPKDRFSAERLKGVDSTLKIQPAKLEDSAVYLCASSPYRTGGLLNTEAFFGQGTRLTVV.

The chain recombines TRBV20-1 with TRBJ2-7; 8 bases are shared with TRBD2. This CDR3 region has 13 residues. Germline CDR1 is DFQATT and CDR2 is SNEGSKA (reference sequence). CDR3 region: CSASDGGAYEQYF. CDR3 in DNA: TGCAGCGCGAGCGACGGGGGGGCCTACGAGCAGTACTTC.

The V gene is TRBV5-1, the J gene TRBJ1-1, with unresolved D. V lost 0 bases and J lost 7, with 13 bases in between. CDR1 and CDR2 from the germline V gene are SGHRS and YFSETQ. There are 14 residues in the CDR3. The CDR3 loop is CASSLASPGFEAFF. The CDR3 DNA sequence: TGCGCCAGCAGCTTGGCCTCACCGGGCTTTGAAGCTTTCTTT.